Here is one TCR beta chain with its context. The naive CD8 fraction comprised CD45RO-negative cells positively selected for CCR7 and excluded terminally differentiated effector memory CD45RA+ cells. The sample is drawn from a study of shared clonotypes between healthy human individuals. Produced via immunoSEQ multiplex PCR; TCRdb's table is partial and in-frame only. The profile shows about 2.1 million clones, just over 90% of them singletons. This receptor was taken from a man aged 18 to 35 in good health. Some clones in this sample may be carry-over from other donors' samples. Sequencing was done on a sample of naive CD8+ T cells from PBMCs.

CDR3 bases: TGCGCCAGCAGCCCCAGACAGGGGGTTGGATACGAGCAGTACTTC. Translation: CASSPRQGVGYEQYF. The chain has TRBV4-3 and TRBJ2-7; TRBD1 matches 9 bases. CDR1 and CDR2 (germline): LGHNA, YSLEER. This CDR3 comprises 15 residues. V was pared by 4 bases and J by 4 bases, with 8 bases of the junction left unmatched.